The text below deals with one T cell receptor beta chain. Its antigen is unknown. Both peripheral blood and punch biopsies of lesional scalp skin were obtained from patients who had alopecia areata. The authors sorted CD4+ and CD8+ T cells from PBMCs. This sample is drawn from a study of CD8+ T cells in alopecia areata. Extraction of RNA preceded its reverse transcription into cDNA, which served as the sequencing template. The table came from immunoSEQ multiplex PCR; TCRdb's copy has only in-frame clones and leaves some out. Among 130,000 or so clones listed, around 48% were seen once. Study-level results: Scalp lesions, especially in alopecia totalis/universalis, had higher clonality than normal scalp. Sequencing of scalp samples also includes resident alphabeta T cells from normal skin.

Germline lookup yields CDR1 SQVTM and CDR2 ANQGSEA. J lost 0 bases, V lost 7 bases, and 2 bases had no gene match. The CDR3 is 13 amino acids. The sample consisted of NKG2D-low CD8+ T cells sorted from blood. The receptor's source is a human donor with alopecia areata. The rearrangement joins TRBV29-1 to TRBJ2-2, with 7 positions matching TRBD2. CDR3 sequence (DNA): TGCAGCGCCCGGGAGGCGAACACCGGGGAGCTGTTTTTT. The encoded protein is CSAREANTGELFF.